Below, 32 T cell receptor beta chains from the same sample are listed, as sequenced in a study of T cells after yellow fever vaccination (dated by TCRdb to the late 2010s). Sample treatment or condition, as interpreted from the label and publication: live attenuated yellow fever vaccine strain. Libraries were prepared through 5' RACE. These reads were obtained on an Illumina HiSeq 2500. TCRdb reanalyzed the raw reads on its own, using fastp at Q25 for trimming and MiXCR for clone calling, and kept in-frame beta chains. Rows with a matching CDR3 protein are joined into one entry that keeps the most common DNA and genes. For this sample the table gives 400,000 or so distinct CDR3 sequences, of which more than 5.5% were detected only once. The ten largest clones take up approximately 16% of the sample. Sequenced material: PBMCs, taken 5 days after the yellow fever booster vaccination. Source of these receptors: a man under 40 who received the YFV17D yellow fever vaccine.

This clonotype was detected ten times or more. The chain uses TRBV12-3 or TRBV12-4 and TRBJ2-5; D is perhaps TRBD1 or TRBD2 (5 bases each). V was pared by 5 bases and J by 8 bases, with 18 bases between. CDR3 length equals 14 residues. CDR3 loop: CASSDSRGPGTQYF. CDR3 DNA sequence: TGTGCCAGCAGTGATTCCCGGGGCCCCGGTACCCAGTACTTC.

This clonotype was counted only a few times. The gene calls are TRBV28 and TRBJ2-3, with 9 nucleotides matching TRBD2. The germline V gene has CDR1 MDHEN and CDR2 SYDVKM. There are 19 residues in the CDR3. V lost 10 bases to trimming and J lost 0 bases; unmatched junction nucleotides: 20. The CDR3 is CATYPPPGLAFSSTDTQYF. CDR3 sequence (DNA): TGTGCCACCTACCCCCCCCCGGGACTAGCTTTCTCTAGCACAGATACGCAGTATTTT.

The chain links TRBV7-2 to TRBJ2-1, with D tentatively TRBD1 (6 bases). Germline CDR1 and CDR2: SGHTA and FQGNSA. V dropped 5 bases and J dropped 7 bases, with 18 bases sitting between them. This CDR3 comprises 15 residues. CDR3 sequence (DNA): TGTGCCAGCAGCACTCCCGGGAAAAGGGGGAATGAGCAGTTCTTC. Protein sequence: CASSTPGKRGNEQFF.

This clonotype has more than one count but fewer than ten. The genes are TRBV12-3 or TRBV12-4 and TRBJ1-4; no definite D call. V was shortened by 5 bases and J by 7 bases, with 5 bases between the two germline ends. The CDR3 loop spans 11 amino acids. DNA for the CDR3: TGTGCCAGCAGTCCCCCTGAAAAACTGTTTTTT. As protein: CASSPPEKLFF.

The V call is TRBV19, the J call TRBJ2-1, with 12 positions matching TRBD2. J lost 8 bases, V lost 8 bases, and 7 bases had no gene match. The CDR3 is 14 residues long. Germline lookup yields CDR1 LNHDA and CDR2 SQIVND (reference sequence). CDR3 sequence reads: CASGLAGGPHEQFF. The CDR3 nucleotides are TGTGCCAGTGGCCTAGCGGGAGGGCCCCATGAGCAGTTCTTC.

CDR3 loop: CASSHLGLATTDTQYF. CDR3 nucleotides: TGTGCCAGCAGCCATCTAGGACTAGCGACGACAGATACGCAGTATTTT. The chain is built from TRBV3-1 and TRBJ2-3, with 9 bases fitting TRBD2. This CDR3 is 16 amino acids long. Germline loops: CDR1 LGHDT, CDR2 YNNKEL (reference sequence). V dropped 3 bases and J dropped 3; count of bases not matched to a gene: 7.

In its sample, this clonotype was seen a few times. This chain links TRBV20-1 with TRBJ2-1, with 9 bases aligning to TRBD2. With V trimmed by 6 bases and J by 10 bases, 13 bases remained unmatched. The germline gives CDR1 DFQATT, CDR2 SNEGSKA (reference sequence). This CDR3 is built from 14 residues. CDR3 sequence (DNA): TGCAGTGCCAATGCGGGAGGGCCCTCAGGGGAGCAGTTCTTC. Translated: CSANAGGPSGEQFF.

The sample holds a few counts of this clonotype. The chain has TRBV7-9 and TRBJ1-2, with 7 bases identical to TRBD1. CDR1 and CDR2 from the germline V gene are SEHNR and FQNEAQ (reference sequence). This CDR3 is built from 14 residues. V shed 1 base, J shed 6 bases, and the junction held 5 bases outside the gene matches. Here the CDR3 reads CASSLVDRADGYTF. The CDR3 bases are TGTGCCAGCAGCTTAGTCGACAGGGCTGATGGCTACACCTTC.

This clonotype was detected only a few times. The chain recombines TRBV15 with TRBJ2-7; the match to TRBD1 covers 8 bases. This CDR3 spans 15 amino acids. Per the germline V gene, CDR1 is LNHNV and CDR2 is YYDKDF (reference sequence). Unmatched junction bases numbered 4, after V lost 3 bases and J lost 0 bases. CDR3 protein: CATSSDRGSSYEQYF. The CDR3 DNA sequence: TGTGCCACCAGCAGTGACAGGGGTAGCTCCTACGAGCAGTACTTC.

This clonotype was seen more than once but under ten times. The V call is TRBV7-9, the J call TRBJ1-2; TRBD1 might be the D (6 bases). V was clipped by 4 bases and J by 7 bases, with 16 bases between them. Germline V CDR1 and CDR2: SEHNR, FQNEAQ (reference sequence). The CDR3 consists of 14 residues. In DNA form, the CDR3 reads TGTGCCAGCAGCTCAGGGGTAGTAGTCTCTGGCTACACCTTC. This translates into CASSSGVVVSGYTF.

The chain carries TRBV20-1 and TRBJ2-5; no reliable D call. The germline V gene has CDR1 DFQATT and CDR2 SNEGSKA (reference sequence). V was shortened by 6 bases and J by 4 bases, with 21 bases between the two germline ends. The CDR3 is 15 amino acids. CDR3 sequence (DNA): TGCAGTGCCCCATTTAGGGCTACACCCAGAGAGACCCAGTACTTC. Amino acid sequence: CSAPFRATPRETQYF.

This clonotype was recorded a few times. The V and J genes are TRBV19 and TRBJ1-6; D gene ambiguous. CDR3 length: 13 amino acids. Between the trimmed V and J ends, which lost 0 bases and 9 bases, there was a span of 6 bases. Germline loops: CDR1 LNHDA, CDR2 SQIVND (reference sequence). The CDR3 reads CASSIDRGSPLHF. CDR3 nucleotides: TGTGCCAGTAGTATAGACCGCGGTTCACCCCTCCACTTT. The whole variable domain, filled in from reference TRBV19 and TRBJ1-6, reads DGGITQSPKYLFRKEGQNVTLSCEQNLNHDAMYWYRQDPGQGLRLIYYSQIVNDFQKGDIAEGYSVSREKKESFPLTVTSAQKNPTAFYLCASSIDRGSPLHFGNGTRLTVT.

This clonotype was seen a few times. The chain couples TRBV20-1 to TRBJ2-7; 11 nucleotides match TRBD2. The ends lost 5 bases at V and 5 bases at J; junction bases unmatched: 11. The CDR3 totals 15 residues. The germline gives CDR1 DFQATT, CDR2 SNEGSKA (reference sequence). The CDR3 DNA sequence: TGCAGTGCTCAAAAACCACTAGCGGGAGTTAACGAGCAGTACTTC. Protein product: CSAQKPLAGVNEQYF.

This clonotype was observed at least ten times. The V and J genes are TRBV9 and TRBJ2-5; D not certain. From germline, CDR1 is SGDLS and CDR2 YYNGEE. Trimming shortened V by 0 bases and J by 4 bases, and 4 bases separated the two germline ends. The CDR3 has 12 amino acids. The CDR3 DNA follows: TGTGCCAGCAGCGTAGACGGAGAGACCCAGTACTTC. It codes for CASSVDGETQYF. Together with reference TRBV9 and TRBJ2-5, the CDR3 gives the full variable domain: DSGVTQTPKHLITATGQRVTLRCSPRSGDLSVYWYQQSLDQGLQFLIQYYNGEERAKGNILERFSAQQFPDLHSELNLSSLELGDSALYFCASSVDGETQYFGPGTRLLVL.

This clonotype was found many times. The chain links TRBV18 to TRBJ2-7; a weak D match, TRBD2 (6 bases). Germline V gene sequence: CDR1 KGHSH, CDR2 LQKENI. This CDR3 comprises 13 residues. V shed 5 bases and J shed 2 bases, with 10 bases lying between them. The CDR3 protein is CASSTSGPYEQYF. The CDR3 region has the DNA TGTGCCAGCTCAACAAGCGGGCCCTACGAGCAGTACTTC.

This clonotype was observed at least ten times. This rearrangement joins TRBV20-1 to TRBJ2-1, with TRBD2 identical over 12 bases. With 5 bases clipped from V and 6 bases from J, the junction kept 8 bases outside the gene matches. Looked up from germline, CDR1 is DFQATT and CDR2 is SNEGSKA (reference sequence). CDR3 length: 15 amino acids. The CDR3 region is CSAPRPTSGSNEQFF. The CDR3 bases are TGCAGTGCTCCCCGACCGACTAGCGGGAGCAATGAGCAGTTCTTC.

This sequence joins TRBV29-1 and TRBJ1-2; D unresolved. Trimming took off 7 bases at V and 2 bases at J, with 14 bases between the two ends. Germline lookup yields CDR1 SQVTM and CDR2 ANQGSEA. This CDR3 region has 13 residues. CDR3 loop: CSATLGINYGYTF. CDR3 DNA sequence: TGCAGCGCAACGCTCGGCATCAACTATGGCTACACCTTC.

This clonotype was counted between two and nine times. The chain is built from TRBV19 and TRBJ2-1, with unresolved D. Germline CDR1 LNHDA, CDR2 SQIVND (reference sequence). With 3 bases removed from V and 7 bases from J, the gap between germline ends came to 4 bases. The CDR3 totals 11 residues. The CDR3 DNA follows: TGTGCCAGTAGTATTGCGAATGAGCAGTTCTTC. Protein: CASSIANEQFF.

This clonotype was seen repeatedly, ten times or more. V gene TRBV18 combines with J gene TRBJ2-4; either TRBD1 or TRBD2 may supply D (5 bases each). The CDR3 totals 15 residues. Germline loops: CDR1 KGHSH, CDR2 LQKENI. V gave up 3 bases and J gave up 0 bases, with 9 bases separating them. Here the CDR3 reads CASSPGVRAKNIQYF. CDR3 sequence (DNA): TGTGCCAGCTCACCGGGGGTACGAGCCAAAAACATTCAGTACTTC.

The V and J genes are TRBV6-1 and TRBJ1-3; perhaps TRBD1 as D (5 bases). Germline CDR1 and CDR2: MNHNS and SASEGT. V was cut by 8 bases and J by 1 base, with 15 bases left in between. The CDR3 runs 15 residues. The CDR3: CASGDGSMSGNTIYF. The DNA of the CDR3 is TGTGCCAGCGGGGACGGTTCTATGTCTGGAAACACCATATATTTT.

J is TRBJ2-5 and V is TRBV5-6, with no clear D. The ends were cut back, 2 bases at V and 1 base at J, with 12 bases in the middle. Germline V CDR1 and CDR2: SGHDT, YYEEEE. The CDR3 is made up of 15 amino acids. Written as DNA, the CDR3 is TGTGCCAGCAGCTTCGGGCAGACTCGCCAAGAGACCCAGTACTTC. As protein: CASSFGQTRQETQYF.

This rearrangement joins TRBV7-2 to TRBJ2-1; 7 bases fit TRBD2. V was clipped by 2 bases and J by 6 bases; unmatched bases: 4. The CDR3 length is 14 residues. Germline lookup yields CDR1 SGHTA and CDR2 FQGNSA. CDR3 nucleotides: TGTGCCAGCAGCTTAAAGGGCGGGAGCAATGAGCAGTTCTTC. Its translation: CASSLKGGSNEQFF.

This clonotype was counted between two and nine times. Here the CDR3 DNA reads TGTGCCAGCAGCCAACCGGGAGGGACCTACGAGCAGTACTTC. The encoded protein is CASSQPGGTYEQYF. V usage is TRBV3-1 and J usage is TRBJ2-7; 8 bases align to TRBD2. The germline CDR1 and CDR2 sequences are LGHDT and YNNKEL (reference sequence). CDR3 length equals 14 residues. V dropped 2 bases and J dropped 2; count of bases not matched to a gene: 2.

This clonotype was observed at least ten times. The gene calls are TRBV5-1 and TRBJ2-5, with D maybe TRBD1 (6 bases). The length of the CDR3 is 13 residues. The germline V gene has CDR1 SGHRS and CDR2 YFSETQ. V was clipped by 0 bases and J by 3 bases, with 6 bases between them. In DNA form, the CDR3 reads TGCGCCAGCAGCTTGGAGGGGGAAGAGACCCAGTACTTC. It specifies CASSLEGEETQYF.

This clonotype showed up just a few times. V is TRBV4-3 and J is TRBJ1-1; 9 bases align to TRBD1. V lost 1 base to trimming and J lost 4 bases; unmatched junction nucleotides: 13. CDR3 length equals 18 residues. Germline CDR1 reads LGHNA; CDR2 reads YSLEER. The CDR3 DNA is TGCGCCAGCAGCCAAGCATCCATTATGGGACAGGGAGGCACTGAAGCTTTCTTT. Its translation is CASSQASIMGQGGTEAFF.

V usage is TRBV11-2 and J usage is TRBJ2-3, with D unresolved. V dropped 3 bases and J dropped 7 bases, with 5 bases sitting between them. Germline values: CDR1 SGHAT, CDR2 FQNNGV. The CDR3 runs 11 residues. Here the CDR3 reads CASSLANTQYF. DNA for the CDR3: TGTGCCAGCAGCTTGGCAAATACGCAGTATTTT.

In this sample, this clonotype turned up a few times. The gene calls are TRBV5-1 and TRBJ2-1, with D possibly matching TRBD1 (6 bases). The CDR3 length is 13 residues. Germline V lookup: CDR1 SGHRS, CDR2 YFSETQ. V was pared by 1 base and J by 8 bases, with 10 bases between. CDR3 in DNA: TGCGCCAGCAGCTTGCAGACAGGTGATGAGCAGTTCTTC. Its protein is CASSLQTGDEQFF.

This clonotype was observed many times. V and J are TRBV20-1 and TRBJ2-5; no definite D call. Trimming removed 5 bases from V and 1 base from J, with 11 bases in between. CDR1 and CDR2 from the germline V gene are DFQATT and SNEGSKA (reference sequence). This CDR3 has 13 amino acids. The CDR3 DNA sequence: TGCAGTGCTCCCCGACGCCCCCAAGAGACCCAGTACTTC. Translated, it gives CSAPRRPQETQYF.

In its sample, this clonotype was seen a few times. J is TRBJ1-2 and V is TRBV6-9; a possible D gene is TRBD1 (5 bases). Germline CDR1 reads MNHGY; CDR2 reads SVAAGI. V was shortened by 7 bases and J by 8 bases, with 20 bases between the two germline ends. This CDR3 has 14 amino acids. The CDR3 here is CASTLQGSTGGYTF. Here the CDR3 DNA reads TGTGCCAGCACCCTCCAGGGTTCGACCGGGGGCTACACCTTC.

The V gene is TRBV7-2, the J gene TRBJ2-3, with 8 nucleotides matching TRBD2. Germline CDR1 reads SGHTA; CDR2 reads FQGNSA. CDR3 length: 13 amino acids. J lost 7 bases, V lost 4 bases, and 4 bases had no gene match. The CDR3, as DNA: TGTGCCAGCAGCTCCGGGACTAGAAATACGCAGTATTTT. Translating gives CASSSGTRNTQYF. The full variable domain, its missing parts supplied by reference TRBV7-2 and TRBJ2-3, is GAGVSQSPSNKVTEKGKDVELRCDPISGHTALYWYRQSLGQGLEFLIYFQGNSAPDKSGLPSDRFSAERTGGSVSTLTIQRTQQEDSAVYLCASSSGTRNTQYFGPGTRLTVL.

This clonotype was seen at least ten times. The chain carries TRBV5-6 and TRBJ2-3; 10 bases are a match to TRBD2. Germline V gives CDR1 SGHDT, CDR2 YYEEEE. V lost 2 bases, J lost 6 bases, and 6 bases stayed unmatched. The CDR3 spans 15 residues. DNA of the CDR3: TGTGCCAGCAGCTTAAGCGGGAGGGCCGGTGATACGCAGTATTTT. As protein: CASSLSGRAGDTQYF.

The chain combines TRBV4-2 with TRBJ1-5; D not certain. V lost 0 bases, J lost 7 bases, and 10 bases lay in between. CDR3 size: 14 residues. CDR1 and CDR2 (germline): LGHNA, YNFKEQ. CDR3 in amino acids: CASSQEPEKQPQHF. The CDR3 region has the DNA TGTGCCAGCAGCCAAGAGCCAGAGAAGCAGCCCCAGCATTTT.